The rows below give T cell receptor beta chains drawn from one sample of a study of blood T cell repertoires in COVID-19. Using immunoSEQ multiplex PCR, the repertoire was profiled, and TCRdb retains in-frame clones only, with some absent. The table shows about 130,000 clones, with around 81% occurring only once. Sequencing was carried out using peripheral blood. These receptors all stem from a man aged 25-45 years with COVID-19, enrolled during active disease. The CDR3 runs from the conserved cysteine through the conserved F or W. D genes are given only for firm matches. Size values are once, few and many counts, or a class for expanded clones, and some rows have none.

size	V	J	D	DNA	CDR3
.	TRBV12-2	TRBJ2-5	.	TGTGCAAGTCGCTTAGACCGGGACAAACGGGAGACCCAGTACTTC	CASRLDRDKRETQYF
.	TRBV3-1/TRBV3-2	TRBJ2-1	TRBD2	TGTGCCAGCAGCCTCCATATAGCGGGGGGCCCCAGTGAGCAGTTCTTC	CASSLHIAGGPSEQFF
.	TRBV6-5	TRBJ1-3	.	TGTGCCAGCAGGAGAGGAAACACCATATATTTT	CASRRGNTIYF
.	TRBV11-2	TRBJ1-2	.	TGTGCCAGCAGCTTAATACAGGACGTCCCTAATTTCTACACCTTC	CASSLIQDVPNFYTF
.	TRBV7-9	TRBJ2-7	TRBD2	TGTGCCAGCAGCGGCCAGACTAGCGGGAAAGTCCACGAGCAGTACTTC	CASSGQTSGKVHEQYF
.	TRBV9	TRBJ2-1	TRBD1	TGTGCCAGCAGCGTAGGGGGACAGGGGAGCTACAATGAGCAGTTCTTC	CASSVGGQGSYNEQFF
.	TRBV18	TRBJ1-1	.	TGTGCCAGCTCACCAGAGGGCAGGACGAGGACTGAAGCTTTCTTT	CASSPEGRTRTEAFF
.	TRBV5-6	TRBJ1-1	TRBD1	TGTGCCAGCAGCTTCAGGGGGGCTGAAGCTTTCTTT	CASSFRGAEAFF
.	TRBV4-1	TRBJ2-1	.	TGCGCCAGCAGCCCCACCGAGGCCAATGAGCAGTTCTTC	CASSPTEANEQFF
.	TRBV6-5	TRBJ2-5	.	TGTGCCAGCACCTCCCCTCGGGACTCCCAAGAGACCCAGTACTTC	CASTSPRDSQETQYF
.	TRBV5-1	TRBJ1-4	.	TGCGCCAGCAGCTTGGCCCAACGGAAAGGGGAACTGTTTTTT	CASSLAQRKGELFF
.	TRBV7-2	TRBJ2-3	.	TGTGCCAGCAGCTCCGCGATGCCAGATACGCAGTATTTT	CASSSAMPDTQYF
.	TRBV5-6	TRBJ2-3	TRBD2	TGTGCCAGCAGCTACCTAGCGGGGGGGCAAGGGGTGCAGTATTTT	CASSYLAGGQGVQYF
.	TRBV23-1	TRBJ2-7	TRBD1	TGCGCCAGCCATCCGGACAGGGGATGGTCCTACGAGCAGTACTTC	CASHPDRGWSYEQYF
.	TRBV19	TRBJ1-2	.	TGTGCCAGTAGTATACAGCACGGGGGCTACACCTTC	CASSIQHGGYTF
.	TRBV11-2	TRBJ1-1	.	TGTGCCAGCAGCTTAGGACGGGACTGGGCTGAAGCTTTCTTT	CASSLGRDWAEAFF
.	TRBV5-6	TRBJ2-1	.	TGTGCCAGCAGCTCCCCAGTGACAGCGAGCTCCTACAATGAGCAGTTCTTC	CASSSPVTASSYNEQFF
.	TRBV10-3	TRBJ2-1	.	TGTGCCATCAGACCAGCGGACCCGGACAATGAGCAGTTCTTC	CAIRPADPDNEQFF
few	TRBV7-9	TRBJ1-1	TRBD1	TGTGCCAGCAGCTTAGGACAGGGGAACACTGAAGCTTTCTTT	CASSLGQGNTEAFF
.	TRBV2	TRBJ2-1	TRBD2	TGTGCCAGCAGTGAAGGGACTAGCGGGATTTACAATGAGCAGTTCTTC	CASSEGTSGIYNEQFF
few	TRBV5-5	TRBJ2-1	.	TGTGCCAGCAGCTTGGGCGGGATGAGCTCCTACAATGAGCAGTTCTTC	CASSLGGMSSYNEQFF
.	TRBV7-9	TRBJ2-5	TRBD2	TGTGCCAGCAGCTTAGGCGGGAGGGCGAGAGAGACCCAGTACTTC	CASSLGGRARETQYF
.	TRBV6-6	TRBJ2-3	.	TGTGCCAGCACTGAACAGGGTCGCACAGATACGCAGTATTTT	CASTEQGRTDTQYF
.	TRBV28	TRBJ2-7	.	TGTGCCAGCAGTTTAGGAGGGGTTAACTACAGAGAGCAGTACTTC	CASSLGGVNYREQYF
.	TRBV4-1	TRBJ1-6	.	TGCGCCAGCAGCCACGGGGGGGCGCGTGGGGGGCGAAGATCACCCCTCCACTTT	CASSHGGARGGRRSPLHF
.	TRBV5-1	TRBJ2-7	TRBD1	TGCGCCAGCAGCCTGGGACAGGGGGCTTCAAAATACGAGCAGTACTTC	CASSLGQGASKYEQYF
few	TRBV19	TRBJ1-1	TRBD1	TGTGCCAGTACGCCAGGGGGCTACACTGAAGCTTTCTTT	CASTPGGYTEAFF
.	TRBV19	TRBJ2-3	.	TGTGCCAGTAGCCGACAGAAAACCCCCACAGATACGCAGTATTTT	CASSRQKTPTDTQYF
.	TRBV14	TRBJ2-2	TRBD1	TGTGCCAGCAGCCAAGGGACAGGGGGCTACACCGGGGAGCTGTTTTTT	CASSQGTGGYTGELFF
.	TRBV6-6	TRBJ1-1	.	TGTGCCAGCAGTCTCGACCTAGAGGCTTTCTTT	CASSLDLEAFF
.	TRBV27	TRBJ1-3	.	TGTGCCAGCAGCGGAGCGACTGGAAACACCATATATTTT	CASSGATGNTIYF
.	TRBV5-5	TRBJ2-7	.	TGTGCCAGCAGCTTGGGGTCAGCCTACGAGCAGTACTTC	CASSLGSAYEQYF
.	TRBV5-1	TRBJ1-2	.	TGCGCCAGCAGCTTGGATGGGCAGAACTATGGCTACACCTTC	CASSLDGQNYGYTF
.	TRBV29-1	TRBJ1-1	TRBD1	TGCAGCGTTGAGGCTCCGGACAGGGAGGTTCTCGAAGCTTTCTTT	CSVEAPDREVLEAFF
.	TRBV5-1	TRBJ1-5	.	TGCGCCAGCAGCTTGCGGGGGGCTAGCAATCAGCCCCAGCATTTT	CASSLRGASNQPQHF
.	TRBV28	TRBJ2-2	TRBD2	TGTGCCAGCAGTTTAGTCGGATACGGGACTAGCGGGAGATGGGGGAGAGACACCGGGGAGCTGTTTTTT	CASSLVGYGTSGRWGRDTGELFF
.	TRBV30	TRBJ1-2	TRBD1	TGTGCCTGGAGTCGAGGGGGGACAGCCGACTACACCTTC	CAWSRGGTADYTF
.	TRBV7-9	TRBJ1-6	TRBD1	TGTGCCAGCAGCCGAGACAGGGTTAGCTCCTATAATTCACCCCTCCACTTT	CASSRDRVSSYNSPLHF
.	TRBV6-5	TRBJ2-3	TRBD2	TGTGCCAGCAGTTCCCCGGGACTAGCGGCAGATACGCAGTATTTT	CASSSPGLAADTQYF
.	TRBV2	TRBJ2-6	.	TGTGCCAGTAAGAAGGGGATCCCCGGCTCTGGGGCCAACGTCCTGACTTTC	CASKKGIPGSGANVLTF
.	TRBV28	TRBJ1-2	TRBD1	TGTGCCAGCAGAAAATCGGACAGGGAATACTATGGCTACACCTTC	CASRKSDREYYGYTF
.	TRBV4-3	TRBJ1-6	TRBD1	TGCGCCAGCAGCCAAGACCCACGACAGGGACCCTCCTATAATTCACCCCTCCACTTT	CASSQDPRQGPSYNSPLHF